A single sample is the source of the 3 T cell receptor beta chains below, sequenced in a study of blood T cells in healthy people across ages (dated by TCRdb to 2014 to 2015). The receptor library was made with 5' RACE. The listed sequencing device is Illumina HiSeq 2500. A second PCR of roughly 6 to 11 cycles was run with a J-beta primer mix and a sample-barcoded 5' primer. Using fastp at Q25 and MiXCR, TCRdb reprocessed the public reads and kept productive beta chains. Records with the same CDR3 protein are collapsed into one entry carrying the most frequent genes and DNA. Present in this sample are about 1.6 million distinct CDR3 sequences, around 36% of which were seen just once. 11% of the sample goes to the ten largest clones. The specimen was blood. The origin of the receptors is a woman aged 25 to 39 in good health.

CDR3 DNA sequence: TGTGCCAGCAGTTTATACGGGACAGGATACACTGAAGCTTTCTTT. This encodes CASSLYGTGYTEAFF. The chain is built from TRBV27 and TRBJ1-1; TRBD1 agrees at 8 bases. This CDR3 region has 15 residues. Trimming took 1 base from V and 3 from J; bases not matched to a gene: 4. Germline V gene lookup returns CDR1 MNHEY and CDR2 SMNVEV (reference sequence).

This clonotype was seen only a few times. This chain joins TRBV20-1 and TRBJ2-1, with TRBD1 matching over 8 bases. V was pared by 0 bases and J by 5 bases, with 9 bases of the junction left unmatched. The CDR3 has 16 residues. Looked up from germline, CDR1 is DFQATT and CDR2 is SNEGSKA (reference sequence). CDR3 in DNA: TGCAGTGCTAGAGATATGGTCCAGGGGGCTAACAATGAGCAGTTCTTC. This gives the protein CSARDMVQGANNEQFF.

The rearrangement links TRBV11-2 to TRBJ2-7, with TRBD2 matching 7 bases. Germline loops: CDR1 SGHAT, CDR2 FQNNGV. V trimming: 5 bases; J trimming: 7 bases; junction bases outside the gene matches: 17. CDR3 length: 16 amino acids. CDR3 region: CASSLVLGLVIGEQYF. CDR3 sequence (DNA): TGTGCCAGCAGCCTAGTTTTAGGACTAGTCATTGGGGAGCAGTACTTC.